This T cell receptor (beta chain) was recorded in a study of PD-L1 blockade in urothelial cancer. Turning to the study itself: In terms of prior chemotherapy, patients had received 0 to 3 regimens.

This CDR3 has 13 residues. Germline CDR1 is MNHNS and CDR2 is SASEGT. V was clipped by 4 bases and J by 2 bases; unmatched bases: 2. TCRdb keeps only in-frame clones here, not all; method: immunoSEQ multiplex PCR. Of roughly 20,000 clones in the sample, around 90% were seen once. The chain has TRBV6-1 and TRBJ2-7, with 7 nucleotides matching TRBD2. The clonotype originates from a woman aged 60-75 years with urothelial cancer. The sample here was PBMCs, taken around atezolizumab (anti-PD-L1) treatment. The CDR3 nucleotides are TGTGCCAGCAGTGTTGGGGGGGCCTACGAGCAGTACTTC. Protein product: CASSVGGAYEQYF.